This T cell receptor (beta chain) was retrieved from a study of blood T cell repertoires in COVID-19. Looking at the study overall: From T cells, B-cell-depleted T cells, or PBMCs came the material, which was cDNA or gDNA.

Method: immunoSEQ multiplex PCR; TCRdb's copy keeps in-frame clones and lacks some. The sample has 370,000 or so clones; 81% are singletons. Germline V gene data show CDR1 as LNHNV and CDR2 as YYDKDF (reference sequence). V was pared by 3 bases and J by 0 bases, with 14 bases between. This CDR3 contains 16 residues. This clonotype was sampled from a human donor with acute or convalescent COVID-19. The donor label of this sample is uncertain. The source material was peripheral blood. The rearrangement joins TRBV15 to TRBJ1-2; weak D call: TRBD1 (5 bases). The CDR3 is CATSRERGYTNYGYTF. The DNA for the CDR3 is TGTGCCACCAGCAGGGAGCGGGGCTACACTAACTATGGCTACACCTTC.